This T cell receptor beta chain was observed in a study of cytomegalovirus exposure and HLA in healthy donors (dated by TCRdb to about 2017). Regarding the complete study: In an earlier analysis of 550 to 750 of the donors, about 260 Gb of sequence data and just under 120 million unique TCR beta sequences from 150 million to 200 million T cells were reported. Around 320 gigabases of sequencing data and approximately 84 million unique TCR sequences were included in an early release covering roughly 600 HLA-typed donors. Among the approximately 430 genotyped donors, around 81% belonged to the genetic ancestry cluster associated with self-reported Caucasian donors. The aim of the study was to test whether cataloging public T cell receptors could identify signatures of past pathogen exposure. The T cell repertoires of 550 to 850 subjects were profiled by immunosequencing and related to cytomegalovirus serostatus. Besides the first cohort of more than 650 subjects, a separate validation cohort made up of 120 or so different subjects was used. To predict cytomegalovirus infection status, the study brought together high-throughput TCR immunosequencing, statistical association of individual TCRs with disease status, and machine learning. In a later analysis, previously published TCR beta repertoires from roughly 710 donors were re-analyzed and high-resolution HLA genotyping was added so that TCR occurrence patterns could be studied. Rather than using new phenotypic data, the later analysis identified candidate immune exposures from TCR beta sequences and from how often those sequences occurred across donors. An earlier analysis of 587 of the donors used high-throughput TCR beta sequencing to judge whether each TCR beta V gene segment behaved as functional or pseudogenic. Donor age, sex, ethnicity and CMV serostatus were collected together with the repertoire data. A later genetic analysis took genome-wide SNP genotypes for about 55% of the 666 donors and used that subset as a discovery cohort. All discovery cohort repertoires had been generated using a single sequencing platform. Class I and class II HLA loci were covered by the typing at four-digit resolution. The number of donors typed differed by locus, with 629-630 for A, B, C, DRB1 and DQB1, roughly 550 for DQA1, about 610 for DPA1, and 450 to 480 for DPB1. About five DR-DQ haplotypes were treated as single units for association and clustering because of strong linkage in the cohort. Among 398 genotyped donors of the cohort, an average of 235,054 unique TCR beta nucleotide sequences were sequenced per donor, roughly 18% of them non-productive. What the study reported, not specific to this receptor: A later analysis found that HLA-associated TCR beta chains were more clonally expanded and had lower generation probabilities than equally common non-associated chains. The cohort was sequenced for TCR beta chains only, and without alpha or paired-chain data the features that could be detected were limited. A later analysis found that TCR association rates varied across HLA loci, with DRB1 alleles showing the most associated TCRs and HLA-C alleles the fewest. A cluster of highly shared sequence variants was judged likely to represent a technical artifact of the sequencing pipeline. Because the 87-base-pair reads could not distinguish some IMGT-functional V segments, including TRBV6-2 and TRBV6-3, those segments were excluded. According to the authors, the approach could potentially be generalized to other disease states and immunological phenotypes. Linkage disequilibrium might explain the correlated functional status among segregating V segments, but an unknown experimental factor could not be excluded. The only immune exposure information available for the cohort was CMV serostatus. The earlier analysis of about 600 of the donors excluded about 16 rarely observed V segments, including chromosome 9 orphons, because counts were too low. Several of the top co-occurrence clusters appeared to be linked to parvovirus B19, influenza, CMV and Epstein-Barr virus, according to a later analysis. While some public TCRs were present in many individuals, most TCR sequences turned up only very rarely across donors. A further reported finding was that TCR beta sequences accurately predicted the HLA-A and HLA-B alleles for most subjects in the first cohort. According to a later analysis, most CMV-associated TCR beta chains appeared to be HLA-restricted, and the HLA associations seemed to be driven largely by CMV exposure. Three of the identified cytomegalovirus-associated TCR beta chains were confirmed in vitro to be specific for cytomegalovirus antigens. A later genetic analysis reported fewer N-insertions in productive TCRs among donors in an Asian-associated ancestry cluster than the roughly 700-donor mean. Assigning TCR associations to individual alleles was difficult when HLA alleles, especially DR and DQ, strongly co-occurred. The study listed 150 to 200 TCR beta chains as associated with cytomegalovirus. Because HLA typing was missing for some donors at each locus, association tests included only the typed subset. V-gene and J-gene trimming of TCR beta chains was associated with a missense DCLRE1C variant in a later genetic analysis, and the association was replicated in an independent cohort. At a false discovery rate of 0.05, a later analysis linked fewer than 20,000 TCR beta sequences to specific HLA alleles. Roughly uniform sequencing depth across donors was assumed in presence/absence analyses, although this assumption may not hold. Cytomegalovirus status was reported to be diagnosed by the classifier with high specificity and sensitivity in both the original and validation cohorts. In an earlier analysis of about 600 of the donors, most TCR beta V segments appeared in productive rearrangements about 87% or about 30% of the time, broadly matching IMGT annotations.

Taken from cysteine to phenylalanine, the CDR3 has 14 residues. The kept DNA is CDR3 alone, 42 bases in frame from the first base. Compared with germline, V lacks 5 bases and J lacks 6 bases; bases without a gene match: 9. Reading the germline V gene gives CDR1 ENHRY and CDR2 SYGVKD. Notes on this clone: The antigen this receptor binds is unknown.

In total, over 600 healthy bone marrow donors made up the cohort. Cohort members were all nominally healthy when sampled, although unrecorded immune exposures were likely present. The donor tested CMV seronegative, placing the donor among the 350 to 400 seronegative members of the cohort. Every donor gave a peripheral blood sample, and the peripheral blood mononuclear cells from that sample were used for TCR beta sequencing. The Qiagen DNeasy Blood Extraction Kit was used to extract genomic DNA from the blood cell samples. Library preparation used the immunoSEQ multiplex PCR assay. A mixture of 60 forward primers for TCR Vbeta segments and 13 reverse primers for TCR Jbeta segments was used in the multiplex PCR. Amplification of the CDR3 region of rearranged TCR beta genes was performed with a multiplex PCR assay on genomic DNA. The Illumina HiSeq System was used to sequence the amplified TCR beta libraries as 87-base-pair reads. On the authors' methods: A later analysis counted tens of millions of unique TCR beta chains across the approximately 700 repertoires, and roughly 11 million of these chains were shared by at least two donors. Raw reads were error-corrected and collapsed into unique sequences with a nearest-neighbor algorithm that merged closely related sequences to remove PCR and sequencing errors. CDR3 sequences were aligned to IMGT reference sequences to assign V, D and J gene segments. For a sequence to be retained, at least a six-nucleotide match to both a V gene segment and a J gene segment was required. Rearrangements were classified as productive when the CDR3 lacked stop codons and remained in frame with V and J, and all other rearrangements were classified as non-productive. Following IMGT convention, CDR3 was defined as the stretch from the second conserved V-encoded cysteine to the conserved J-encoded phenylalanine. Sequences without an unambiguous match to a single V gene segment were excluded from the earlier analysis of approximately 600 of the donors. In an earlier analysis of a few hundred of the donors, a V segment was called functional when productive rearrangements were above 56.7%, and segregating when the standard deviation between donors exceeded 5%. To diagnose cytomegalovirus status from the catalog of TCR beta chain sequences, a statistical classification framework was built. A later analysis assigned V and J genes by comparing TCR nucleotide sequences with IMGT/GENE-DB human TR gene sequences. Using the TCRdist pipeline, a later analysis assigned CDR3 sequences along with most-parsimonious VDJ recombination scenarios. A later analysis defined each TCR beta chain by its CDR3 amino acid sequence plus V-gene family, and excluded reads lacking a unique V-gene family. To address suspected cross-contamination and a sequencing artifact, a later analysis removed 592 highly shared, low-generation-probability nucleotide sequences. For each public chain, a later analysis derived a clonal expansion index from normalized ranks of inferred template counts within each repertoire. In a later analysis, generation probabilities were computed with a VDJ recombination model fitted to out-of-frame rearrangements, and the resulting probabilities were checked against IGoR. Hypergeometric tests were used in a later analysis to score TCR-TCR, TCR-HLA and TCR-CMV co-occurrence, with a repertoire-size bias correction applied to the TCR pairs. False discovery rates were estimated in a later analysis by permuting HLA or CMV assignments 20 times. In a later analysis, co-occurring TCRs were grouped using DBSCAN, with TCRdist sequence similarity added in when clustering inside HLA-allele-positive subsets. Repertoires with fewer than 30,000 or more than 120,000 public chains were left out of co-occurrence clustering, as were several repertoires with anomalous nucleotide sharing. Drawn from immuneACCESS, this table holds only the in-frame rearrangements with V and J called that TCRdb kept. Clones are partly lost; checked studies trace under half to an unresolved V gene and leave the rest unexplained. The V and J calls and clone size were taken over from that table, and D and trimming were inferred from the DNA. The data table for this sample lists about 32,000 clones. The ten largest make up about 5% of the sample.

Sequenced input: PBMCs. Recombination joined TRBV10-3 with TRBJ1-2; 7 nucleotides in the junction match TRBD1. The receptor's source is a female donor in good health and CMV-seronegative. The CDR3 sequence is CAISTAGGPNGYTF. The nucleotide sequence reads TGTGCCATCAGTACGGCAGGGGGGCCGAATGGCTACACCTTC.